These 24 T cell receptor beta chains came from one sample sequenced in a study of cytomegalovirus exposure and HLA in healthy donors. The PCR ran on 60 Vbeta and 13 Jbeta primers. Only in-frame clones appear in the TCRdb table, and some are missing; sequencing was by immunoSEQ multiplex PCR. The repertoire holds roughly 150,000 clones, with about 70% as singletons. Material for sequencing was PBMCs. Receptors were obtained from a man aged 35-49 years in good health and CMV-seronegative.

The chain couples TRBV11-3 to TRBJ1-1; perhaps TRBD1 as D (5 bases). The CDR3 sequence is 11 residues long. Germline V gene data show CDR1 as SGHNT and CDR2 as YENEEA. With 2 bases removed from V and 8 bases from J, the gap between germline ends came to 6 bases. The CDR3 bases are TGTGCCAGCAGCTTACAGGGAGAAGCTTTCTTT. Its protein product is CASSLQGEAFF.

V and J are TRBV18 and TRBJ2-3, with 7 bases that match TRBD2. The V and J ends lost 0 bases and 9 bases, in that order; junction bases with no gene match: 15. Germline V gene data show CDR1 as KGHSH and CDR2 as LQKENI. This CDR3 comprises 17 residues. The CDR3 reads CASSPPGGRAFRATQYF. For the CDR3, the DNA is TGTGCCAGCTCACCACCGGGGGGGAGGGCCTTTAGGGCGACGCAGTATTTT.

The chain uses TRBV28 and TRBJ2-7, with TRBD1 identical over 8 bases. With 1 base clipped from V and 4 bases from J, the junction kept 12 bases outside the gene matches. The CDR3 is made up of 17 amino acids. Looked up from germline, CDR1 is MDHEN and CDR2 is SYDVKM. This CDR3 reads CASSLSPFGQGVYEQYF. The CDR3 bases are TGTGCCAGCAGTTTATCGCCGTTTGGACAGGGTGTTTACGAGCAGTACTTC.

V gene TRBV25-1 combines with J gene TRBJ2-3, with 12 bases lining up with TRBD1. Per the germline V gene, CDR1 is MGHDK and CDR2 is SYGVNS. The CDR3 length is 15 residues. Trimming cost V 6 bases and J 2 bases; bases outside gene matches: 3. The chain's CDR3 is CASRGDRGPTDTQYF. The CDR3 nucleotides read TGTGCCAGCAGGGGGGACAGGGGGCCCACAGATACGCAGTATTTT.

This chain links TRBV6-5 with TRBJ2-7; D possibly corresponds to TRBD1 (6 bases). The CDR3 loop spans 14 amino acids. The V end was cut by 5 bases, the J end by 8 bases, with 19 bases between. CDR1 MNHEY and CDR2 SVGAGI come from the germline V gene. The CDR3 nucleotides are TGTGCCAGCAGTATGGACAGTGATGTAAGAAAGCAGTACTTC. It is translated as CASSMDSDVRKQYF.

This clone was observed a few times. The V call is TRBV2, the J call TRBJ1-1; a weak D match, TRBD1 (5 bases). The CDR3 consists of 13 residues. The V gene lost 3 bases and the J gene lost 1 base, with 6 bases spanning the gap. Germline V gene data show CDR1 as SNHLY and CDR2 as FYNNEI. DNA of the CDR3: TGTGCCAGCAGTGATCAGGGGAACACTGAAGCTTTCTTT. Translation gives CASSDQGNTEAFF.

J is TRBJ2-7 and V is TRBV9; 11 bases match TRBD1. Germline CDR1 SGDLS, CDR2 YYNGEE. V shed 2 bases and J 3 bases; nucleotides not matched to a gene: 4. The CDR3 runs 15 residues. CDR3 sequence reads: CASSVGGTGGYEQYF. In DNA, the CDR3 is TGTGCCAGCAGCGTGGGCGGGACAGGGGGCTACGAGCAGTACTTC.

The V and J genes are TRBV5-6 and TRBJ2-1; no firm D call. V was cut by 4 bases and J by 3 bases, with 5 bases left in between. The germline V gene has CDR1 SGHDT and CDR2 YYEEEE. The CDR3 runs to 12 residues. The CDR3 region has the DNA TGTGCCAGCAGCCAATTCTACAATGAGCAGTTCTTC. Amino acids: CASSQFYNEQFF.

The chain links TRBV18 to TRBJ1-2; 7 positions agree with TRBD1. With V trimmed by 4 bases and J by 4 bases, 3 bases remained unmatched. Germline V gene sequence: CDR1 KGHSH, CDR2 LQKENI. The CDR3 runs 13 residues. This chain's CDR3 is CASSQGTAYGYTF. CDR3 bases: TGTGCCAGCTCACAAGGGACAGCCTATGGCTACACCTTC.

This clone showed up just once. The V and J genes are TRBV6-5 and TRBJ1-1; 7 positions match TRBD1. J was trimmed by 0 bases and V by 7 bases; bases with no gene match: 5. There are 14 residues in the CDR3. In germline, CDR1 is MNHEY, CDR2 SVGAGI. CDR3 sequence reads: CASTGDRMNTEAFF. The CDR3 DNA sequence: TGTGCCAGCACCGGGGACAGAATGAACACTGAAGCTTTCTTT.

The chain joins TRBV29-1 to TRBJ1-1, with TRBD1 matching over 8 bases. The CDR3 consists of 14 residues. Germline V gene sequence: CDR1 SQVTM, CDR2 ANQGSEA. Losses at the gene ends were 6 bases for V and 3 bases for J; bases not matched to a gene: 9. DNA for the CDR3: TGCAGCGTAGTGGACAGGGTGTTCGACACTGAAGCTTTCTTT. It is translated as CSVVDRVFDTEAFF.

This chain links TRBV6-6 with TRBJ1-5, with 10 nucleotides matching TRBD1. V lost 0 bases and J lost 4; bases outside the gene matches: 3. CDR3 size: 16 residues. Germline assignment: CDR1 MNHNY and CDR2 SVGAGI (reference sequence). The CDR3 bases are TGTGCCAGCAGTTACTCTATGGGACAGGGGAATCAGCCCCAGCATTTT. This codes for CASSYSMGQGNQPQHF.

CDR3 amino acids: CASSPQGFAYEQYF. CDR3 in DNA: TGTGCCAGCAGTCCCCAGGGGTTTGCCTACGAGCAGTACTTC. V is TRBV6-6 and J is TRBJ2-7; D might be TRBD1 (6 bases). Trimming shortened V by 5 bases and J by 2 bases, and 13 bases separated the two germline ends. The germline CDR1 and CDR2 sequences are MNHNY and SVGAGI (reference sequence). CDR3 length equals 14 residues.

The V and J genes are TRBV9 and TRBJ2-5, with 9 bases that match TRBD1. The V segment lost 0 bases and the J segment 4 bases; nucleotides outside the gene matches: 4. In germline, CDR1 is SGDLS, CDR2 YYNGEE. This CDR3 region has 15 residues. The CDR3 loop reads CASSVGGQGSETQYF. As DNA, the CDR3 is TGTGCCAGCAGCGTAGGGGGACAGGGATCAGAGACCCAGTACTTC.

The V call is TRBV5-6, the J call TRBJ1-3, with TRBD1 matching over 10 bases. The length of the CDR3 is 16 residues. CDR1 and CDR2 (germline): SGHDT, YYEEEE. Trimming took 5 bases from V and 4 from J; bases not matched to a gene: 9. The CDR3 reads CASSAGTGAPGNTIYF. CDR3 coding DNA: TGTGCCAGCAGTGCCGGGACAGGGGCGCCCGGAAACACCATATATTTT.

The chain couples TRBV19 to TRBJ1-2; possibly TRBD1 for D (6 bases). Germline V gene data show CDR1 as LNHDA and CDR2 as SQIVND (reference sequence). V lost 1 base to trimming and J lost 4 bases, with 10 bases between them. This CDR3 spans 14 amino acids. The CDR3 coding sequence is TGTGCCAGTAGTATAGGTGGGGGCTTCTATGGCTACACCTTC. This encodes CASSIGGGFYGYTF.

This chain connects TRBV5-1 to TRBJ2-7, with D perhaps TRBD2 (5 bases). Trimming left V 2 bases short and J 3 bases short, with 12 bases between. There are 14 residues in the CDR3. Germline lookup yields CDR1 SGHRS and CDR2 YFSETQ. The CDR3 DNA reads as TGCGCCAGCAGCTTCTGGACGGGAATCTACGAGCAGTACTTC. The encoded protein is CASSFWTGIYEQYF.

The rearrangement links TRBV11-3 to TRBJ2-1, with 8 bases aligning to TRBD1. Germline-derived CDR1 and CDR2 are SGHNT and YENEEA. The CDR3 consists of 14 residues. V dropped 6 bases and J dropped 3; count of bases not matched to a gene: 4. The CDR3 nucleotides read TGTGCCAGCAGATGGGACAGGCTCTACAATGAGCAGTTCTTC. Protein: CASRWDRLYNEQFF.

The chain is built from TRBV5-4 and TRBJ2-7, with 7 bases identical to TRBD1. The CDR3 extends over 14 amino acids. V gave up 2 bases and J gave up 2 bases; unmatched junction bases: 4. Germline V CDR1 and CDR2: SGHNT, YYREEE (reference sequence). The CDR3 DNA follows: TGTGCCAGCAGCTTACAGGGGACCCCCTACGAGCAGTACTTC. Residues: CASSLQGTPYEQYF.

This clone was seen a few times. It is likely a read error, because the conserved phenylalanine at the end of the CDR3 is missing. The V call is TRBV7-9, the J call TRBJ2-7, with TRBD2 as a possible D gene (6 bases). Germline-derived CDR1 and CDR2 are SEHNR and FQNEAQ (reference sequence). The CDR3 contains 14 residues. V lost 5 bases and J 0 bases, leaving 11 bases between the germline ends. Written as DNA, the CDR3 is TGTGCCAGCAGCACTCGGGAGCACTCCTACGAGCAGTACCTC. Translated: CASSTREHSYEQYL.

Written as DNA, the CDR3 is TGTGCCAGCAGCACACAGGGGGACACTGAAGCTTTCTTT. Translating it yields CASSTQGDTEAFF. This chain connects TRBV11-3 to TRBJ1-1, with TRBD1 matching 8 bases. J gave up 3 bases and V 5 bases, and 2 bases lay outside the gene matches. CDR1 and CDR2 from the germline V gene are SGHNT and YENEEA. The CDR3 loop spans 13 amino acids.

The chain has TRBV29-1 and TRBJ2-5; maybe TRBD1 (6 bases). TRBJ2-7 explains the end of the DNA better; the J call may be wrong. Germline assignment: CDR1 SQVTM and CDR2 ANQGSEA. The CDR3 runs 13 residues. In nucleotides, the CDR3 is TGCAGCGTTGGGAAGACAGGATCGAACGAGCAGTACTTC. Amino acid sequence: CSVGKTGSNEQYF.

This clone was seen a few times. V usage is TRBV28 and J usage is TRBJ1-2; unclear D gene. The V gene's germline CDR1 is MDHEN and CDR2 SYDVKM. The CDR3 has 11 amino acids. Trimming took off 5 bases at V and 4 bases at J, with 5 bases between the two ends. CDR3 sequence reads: CASSDSYGYTF. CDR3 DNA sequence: TGTGCCAGCAGTGACTCCTATGGCTACACCTTC.

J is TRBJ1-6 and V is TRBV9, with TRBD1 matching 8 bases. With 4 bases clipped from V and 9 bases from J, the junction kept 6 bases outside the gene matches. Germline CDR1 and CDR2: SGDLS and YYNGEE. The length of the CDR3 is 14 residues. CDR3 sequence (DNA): TGTGCCAGCAGCCTCGGACAGGGAGGTTCACCCCTCCACTTT. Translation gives CASSLGQGGSPLHF. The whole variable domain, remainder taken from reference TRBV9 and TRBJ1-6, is DSGVTQTPKHLITATGQRVTLRCSPRSGDLSVYWYQQSLDQGLQFLIQYYNGEERAKGNILERFSAQQFPDLHSELNLSSLELGDSALYFCASSLGQGGSPLHFGNGTRLTVT.